These 10 T cell receptor beta chains were sequenced from one sample in a study of T cells in tuberculosis. The assay was immunoSEQ multiplex PCR, and TCRdb's table has in-frame clones only and misses some. Among 30,000 to 40,000 clones listed, approximately 93% were seen once. Sequenced: PBMCs. Receptor source: a donor aged 10-29 years with latent tuberculosis or without tuberculosis infection.

The chain links TRBV7-9 to TRBJ1-2; D gene unclear. CDR3 length equals 15 residues. V was clipped by 7 bases and J by 8 bases, with 23 bases between them. Germline V CDR1 and CDR2: SEHNR, FQNEAQ (reference sequence). The CDR3, as DNA: TGTGCCAGCACCACCACGGAGGGTGCCCTTGAGGGCTACACCTTC. This codes for CASTTTEGALEGYTF.

This chain connects TRBV27 to TRBJ2-3; TRBD1 agrees at 9 bases. This CDR3 is 15 amino acids long. V lost 3 bases and J lost 2; bases outside the gene matches: 3. Per germline, CDR1 MNHEY and CDR2 SMNVEV (reference sequence). The DNA for the CDR3 is TGTGCCAGCAGTTTGGGGACAGGGACCACAGATACGCAGTATTTT. Protein: CASSLGTGTTDTQYF.

V usage is TRBV28 and J usage is TRBJ2-3; 10 positions match TRBD2. The length of the CDR3 is 14 residues. With V trimmed by 7 bases and J by 10 bases, 11 bases remained unmatched. Germline CDR1 and CDR2: MDHEN and SYDVKM. The CDR3 reads CASTTSGAIWSQYF. CDR3 in DNA: TGTGCCAGCACCACTAGCGGGGCGATCTGGTCGCAGTATTTT.

This chain uses TRBV7-2 with TRBJ2-5; 8 bases are a match to TRBD1. V was clipped by 1 base and J by 1 base; unmatched bases: 11. This CDR3 comprises 18 residues. From germline, CDR1 is SGHTA and CDR2 FQGNSA. The CDR3 DNA reads as TGTGCCAGCAGCTTAGGAGGCCCGACAGGGGCCGGCCAAGAGACCCAGTACTTC. Translating it yields CASSLGGPTGAGQETQYF.

This chain connects TRBV21-1 to TRBJ2-3; TRBD2, as called in the table, went unchecked against the DNA. TRBV21-1 is a pseudogene locus. The CDR3 covers 17 residues. The CDR3 spells CASSNPTRTPSTDTQYF. Here the CDR3 DNA reads TGTGCCAGCAGCAACCCAACACGGACTCCTAGCACAGATACGCAGTATTTT.

This clone came up a few times. This likely comes from a read error, as the CDR3 has no conserved phenylalanine or tryptophan at its end. The DNA is omitted, as the CDR3 cannot be located on it reliably, and the CDR3 follows TCRdb's listing. The gene calls are TRBV5-5 and TRBJ2-7; whether TRBD2, the table's D call, matches the DNA was not checked. CDR1 is SGHKS and CDR2 is YYEKEE in the germline V gene (reference sequence). The CDR3 is 13 amino acids in total, end residues counted. CDR3 in amino acids: CASYLAEGQDVVL.

The chain links TRBV7-2 to TRBJ1-4, with D hard to call. CDR3 length: 15 amino acids. V was pared by 4 bases and J by 8 bases, with 17 bases between. Per the germline V gene, CDR1 is SGHTA and CDR2 is FQGNSA. The chain's CDR3 is CASSSPGNWEEKLFF. The DNA of the CDR3 is TGTGCCAGCAGCTCCCCCGGAAACTGGGAGGAAAAACTGTTTTTT. The full variable domain, its missing parts supplied by reference TRBV7-2 and TRBJ1-4, is GAGVSQSPSNKVTEKGKDVELRCDPISGHTALYWYRQSLGQGLEFLIYFQGNSAPDKSGLPSDRFSAERTGGSVSTLTIQRTQQEDSAVYLCASSSPGNWEEKLFFGSGTQLSVL.

This chain joins TRBV5-1 and TRBJ2-5; D perhaps matches TRBD2 (5 bases). V shed 0 bases and J shed 3 bases, with 9 bases lying between them. Germline V gene data show CDR1 as SGHRS and CDR2 as YFSETQ. The CDR3 has 14 residues. In nucleotides, the CDR3 is TGCGCCAGCAGCTTGGCTAGCCAGGAAGAGACCCAGTACTTC. It codes for CASSLASQEETQYF.

The chain has TRBV6-1 and TRBJ2-7; 11 nucleotides align to TRBD1. The CDR3 has 15 residues. The V and J ends lost 1 base and 6 bases, in that order; junction bases with no gene match: 5. The germline gives CDR1 MNHNS, CDR2 SASEGT. The CDR3 region has the DNA TGTGCCAGCAGTGAAGTGGGGACAGGGGGAAGCGAGCAGTACTTC. This sequence encodes CASSEVGTGGSEQYF.

This sequence joins TRBV4-1 and TRBJ2-7; a possible D gene is TRBD2 (6 bases). This CDR3 has 18 amino acids. The ends were cut back, 2 bases at V and 4 bases at J, with 24 bases in the middle. The germline gives CDR1 MGHRA, CDR2 YSYEKL. CDR3 DNA sequence: TGCGCCAGCAGCCAATTTCCCCGTTGGAGGGAAGGCCGATACGAGCAGTACTTC. Encoded protein: CASSQFPRWREGRYEQYF.